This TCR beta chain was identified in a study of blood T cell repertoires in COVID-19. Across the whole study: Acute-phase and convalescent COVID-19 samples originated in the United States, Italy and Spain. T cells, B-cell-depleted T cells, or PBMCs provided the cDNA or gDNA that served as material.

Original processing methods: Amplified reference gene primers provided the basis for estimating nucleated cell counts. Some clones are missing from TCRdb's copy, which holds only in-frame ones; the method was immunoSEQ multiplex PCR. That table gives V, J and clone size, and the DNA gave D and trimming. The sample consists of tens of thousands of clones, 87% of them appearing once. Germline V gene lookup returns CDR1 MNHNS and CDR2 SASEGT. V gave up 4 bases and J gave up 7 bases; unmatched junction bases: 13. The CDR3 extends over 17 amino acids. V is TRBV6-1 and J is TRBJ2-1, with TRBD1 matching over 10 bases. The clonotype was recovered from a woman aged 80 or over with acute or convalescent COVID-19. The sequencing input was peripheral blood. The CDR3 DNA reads TGTGCCAGCAGTGGTAGACAGGGGGCGAGTTATAGAAATGAGCAGTTCTTC. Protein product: CASSGRQGASYRNEQFF.